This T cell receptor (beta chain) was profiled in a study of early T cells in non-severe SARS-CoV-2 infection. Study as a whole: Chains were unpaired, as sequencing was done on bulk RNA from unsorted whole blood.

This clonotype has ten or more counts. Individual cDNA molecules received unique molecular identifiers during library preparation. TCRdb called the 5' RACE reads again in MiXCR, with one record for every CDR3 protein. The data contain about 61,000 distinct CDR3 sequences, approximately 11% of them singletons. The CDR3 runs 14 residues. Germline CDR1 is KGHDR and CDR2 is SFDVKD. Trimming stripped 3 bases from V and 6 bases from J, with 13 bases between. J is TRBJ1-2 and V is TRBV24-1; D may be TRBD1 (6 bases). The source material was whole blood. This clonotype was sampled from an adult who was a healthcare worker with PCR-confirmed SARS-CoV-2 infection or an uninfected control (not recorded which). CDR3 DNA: TGTGCCACCAGTGATCCATACAGGGACCATGGCTACACCTTC. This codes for CATSDPYRDHGYTF.